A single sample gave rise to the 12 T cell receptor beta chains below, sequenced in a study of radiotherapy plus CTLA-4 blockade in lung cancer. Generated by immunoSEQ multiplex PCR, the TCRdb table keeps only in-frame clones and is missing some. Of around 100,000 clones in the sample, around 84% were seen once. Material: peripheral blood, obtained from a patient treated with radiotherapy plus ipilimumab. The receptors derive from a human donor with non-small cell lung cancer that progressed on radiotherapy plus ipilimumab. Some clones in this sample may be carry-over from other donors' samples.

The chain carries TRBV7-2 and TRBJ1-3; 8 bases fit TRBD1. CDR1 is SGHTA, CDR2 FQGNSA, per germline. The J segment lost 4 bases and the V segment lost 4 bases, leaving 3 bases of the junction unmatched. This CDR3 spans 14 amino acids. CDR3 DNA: TGTGCCAGCAGCTCGGACAGGGCGGGAAACACCATATATTTT. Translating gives CASSSDRAGNTIYF.

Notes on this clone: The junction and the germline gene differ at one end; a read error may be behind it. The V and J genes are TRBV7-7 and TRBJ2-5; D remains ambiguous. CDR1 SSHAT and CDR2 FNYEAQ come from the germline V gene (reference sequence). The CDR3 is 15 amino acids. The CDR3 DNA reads TGTGCTAGCAGCTTGGTTAGGGCTTTCCAAGAGACCCAGTACTTC. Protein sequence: CASSLVRAFQETQYF.

CDR3 loop: CASSAPRRNTEAFF. In nucleotides, the CDR3 is TGTGCCAGCAGTGCCCCACGGAGGAACACTGAAGCTTTCTTT. The chain recombines TRBV6-6 with TRBJ1-1; unclear D gene. Germline-derived CDR1 and CDR2 are MNHNY and SVGAGI (reference sequence). V lost 5 bases and J lost 1, with 11 bases in between. This CDR3 region has 14 residues.

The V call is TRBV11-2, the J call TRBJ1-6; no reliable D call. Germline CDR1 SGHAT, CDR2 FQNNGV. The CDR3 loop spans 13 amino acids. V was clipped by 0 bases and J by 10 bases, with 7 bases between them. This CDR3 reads CASSLELRSPLHF. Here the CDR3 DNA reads TGTGCCAGCAGCTTAGAACTAAGATCACCCCTCCACTTT.

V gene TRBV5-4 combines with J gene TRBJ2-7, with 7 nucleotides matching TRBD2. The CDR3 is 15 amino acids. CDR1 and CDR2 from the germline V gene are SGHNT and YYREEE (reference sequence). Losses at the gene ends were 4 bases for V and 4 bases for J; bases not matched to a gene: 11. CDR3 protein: CASSVMKSGAYEQYF. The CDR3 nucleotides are TGTGCCAGCAGCGTTATGAAGAGCGGGGCATACGAGCAGTACTTC. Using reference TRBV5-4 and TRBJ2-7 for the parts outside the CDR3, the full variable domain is ETGVTQSPTHLIKTRGQQVTLRCSSQSGHNTVSWYQQALGQGPQFIFQYYREEENGRGNFPPRFSGLQFPNYSSELNVNALELDDSALYLCASSVMKSGAYEQYFGPGTRLTVT.

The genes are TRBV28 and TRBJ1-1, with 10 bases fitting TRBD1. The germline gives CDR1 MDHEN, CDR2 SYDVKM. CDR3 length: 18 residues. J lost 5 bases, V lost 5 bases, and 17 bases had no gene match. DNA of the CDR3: TGTGCCAGCAGTCCCCCCGGGGGGGGACAGGGGAGGGAAACTGAAGCTTTCTTT. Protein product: CASSPPGGGQGRETEAFF.

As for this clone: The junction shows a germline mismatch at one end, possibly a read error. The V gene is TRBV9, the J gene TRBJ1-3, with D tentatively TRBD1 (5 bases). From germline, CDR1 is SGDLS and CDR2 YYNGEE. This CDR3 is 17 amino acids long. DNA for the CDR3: TGTGCCAGCAGCGTAGCTACGGGGGGGAATAGCGGAAGCACCATATATTTT. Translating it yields CASSVATGGNSGSTIYF.

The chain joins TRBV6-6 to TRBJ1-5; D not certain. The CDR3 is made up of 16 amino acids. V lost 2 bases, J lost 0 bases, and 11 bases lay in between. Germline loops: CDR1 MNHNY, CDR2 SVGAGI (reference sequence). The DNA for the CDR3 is TGTGCCAGCAGTTACCCGCCAGACCTTAGCAATCAGCCCCAGCATTTT. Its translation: CASSYPPDLSNQPQHF.

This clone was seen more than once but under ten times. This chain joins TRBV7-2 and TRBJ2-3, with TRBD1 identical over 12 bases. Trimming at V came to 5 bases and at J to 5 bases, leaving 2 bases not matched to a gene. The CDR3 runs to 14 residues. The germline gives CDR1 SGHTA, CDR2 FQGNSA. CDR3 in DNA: TGTGCCAGCAGCCGGGACAGGGGGCAAGATACGCAGTATTTT. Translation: CASSRDRGQDTQYF.

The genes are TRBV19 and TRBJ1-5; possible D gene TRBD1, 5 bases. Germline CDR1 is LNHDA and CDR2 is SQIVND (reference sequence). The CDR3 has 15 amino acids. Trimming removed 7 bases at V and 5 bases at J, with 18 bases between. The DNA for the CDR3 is TGTGCCAGTAAACCAGTTATGCGGGACCATCAGCCCCAGCATTTT. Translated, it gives CASKPVMRDHQPQHF.

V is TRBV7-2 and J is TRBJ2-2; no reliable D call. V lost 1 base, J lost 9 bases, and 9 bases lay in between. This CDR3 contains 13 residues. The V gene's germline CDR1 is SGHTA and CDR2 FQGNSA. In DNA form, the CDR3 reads TGTGCCAGCAGCTTAGAAGCGTTCCGGGAGCTGTTTTTT. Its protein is CASSLEAFRELFF.

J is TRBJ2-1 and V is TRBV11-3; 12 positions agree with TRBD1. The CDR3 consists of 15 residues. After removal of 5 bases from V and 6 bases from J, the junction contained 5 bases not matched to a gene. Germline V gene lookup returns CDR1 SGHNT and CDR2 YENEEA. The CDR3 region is CASSPGQGAGNEQFF. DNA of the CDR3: TGTGCCAGCAGCCCGGGACAGGGGGCTGGCAATGAGCAGTTCTTC.